The 14 T cell receptor beta chains given below trace back to one sample, sequenced in a study of spatial heterogeneity in lung cancer. The time point is: blood at routine non-recurrence follow-up after resection. Material for sequencing was whole RNA from tumor, nontumor lung or frozen PBMC, left unsorted. MiXCR, run by TCRdb on the 5' RACE reads, gives a single entry per CDR3 protein. Of approximately 50,000 distinct CDR3 sequences detected, around 6.7% appear once; the ten largest clones hold 35% to 45%. The sequences come from PBMCs, collected at follow-up. These receptors were collected from a female donor with early-stage non-small cell lung cancer.

This clonotype was picked up a small number of times. J is TRBJ2-1 and V is TRBV5-1; D may be TRBD1 (5 bases). Trimming took 2 bases from V and 2 from J, leaving 11 bases between them. The CDR3 is 15 residues long. From germline, CDR1 is SGHRS and CDR2 YFSETQ. CDR3 sequence (DNA): TGCGCCAGCAGCTTCCCTTGGGGCACCTACAATGAGCAGTTCTTC. Protein sequence: CASSFPWGTYNEQFF. The full variable domain, rest sourced from reference TRBV5-1 and TRBJ2-1, is KAGVTQTPRYLIKTRGQQVTLSCSPISGHRSVSWYQQTPGQGLQFLFEYFSETQRNKGNFPGRFSGRQFSNSRSEMNVSTLELGDSALYLCASSFPWGTYNEQFFGPGTRLTVL.

This clonotype was seen only a few times. The rearrangement joins TRBV3-1 to TRBJ2-2; possibly TRBD2 for D (5 bases). This CDR3 has 16 amino acids. V gave up 0 bases and J gave up 6 bases, with 14 bases separating them. Germline V gene data show CDR1 as LGHDT and CDR2 as YNNKEL (reference sequence). CDR3 DNA sequence: TGTGCCAGCAGCCAAGATAGCGCGGGCTGGTCCGGGGAGCTGTTTTTT. Translated, it gives CASSQDSAGWSGELFF. The entire variable domain, with the rest obtained from reference TRBV3-1 and TRBJ2-2, is as follows: DTAVSQTPKYLVTQMGNDKSIKCEQNLGHDTMYWYKQDSKKFLKIMFSYNNKELIINETVPNRFSPKSPDKAHLNLHINSLELGDSAVYFCASSQDSAGWSGELFFGEGSRLTVL.

This clonotype was picked up many times. The V gene is TRBV5-1, the J gene TRBJ1-2; TRBD1 aligns across 10 bases. V lost 0 bases to trimming and J lost 6 bases; unmatched junction nucleotides: 2. Germline V lookup: CDR1 SGHRS, CDR2 YFSETQ. The CDR3 loop spans 14 amino acids. CDR3 sequence reads: CASSLGQGAHGYTF. The CDR3 coding sequence is TGCGCCAGCAGCTTGGGACAGGGGGCGCATGGCTACACCTTC.

This clonotype has ten or more counts. The chain is built from TRBV12-3 or TRBV12-4 and TRBJ2-7; D gene unclear. CDR3 length: 11 residues. Trimming took off 4 bases at V and 4 bases at J, with 5 bases between the two ends. This CDR3 reads CASSSLYEQYF. The CDR3 DNA follows: TGTGCCAGCAGTTCTCTTTACGAGCAGTACTTC.

This clonotype was detected ten times or more. The CDR3 region is CASSLIWNTEAFF. Written as DNA, the CDR3 is TGTGCCAGCAGTTTGATATGGAACACTGAAGCTTTCTTT. V and J are TRBV28 and TRBJ1-1; no firm D call. Germline-derived CDR1 and CDR2 are MDHEN and SYDVKM. With 3 bases removed from V and 1 base from J, the gap between germline ends came to 6 bases. The CDR3 totals 13 residues.

This clonotype came up many times. This chain joins TRBV29-1 and TRBJ1-1; TRBD1 matches 11 bases. Losses at the gene ends were 7 bases for V and 2 bases for J; bases not matched to a gene: 6. In germline, CDR1 is SQVTM, CDR2 ANQGSEA. The CDR3 spans 14 residues. CDR3: CSAGGTGGNTEAFF. CDR3 DNA: TGCAGCGCCGGAGGGACAGGGGGAAACACTGAAGCTTTCTTT.

This clonotype was picked up many times. V is TRBV20-1 and J is TRBJ2-3, with no clear D. There are 14 residues in the CDR3. The ends were cut back, 1 base at V and 0 bases at J, with 8 bases in the middle. CDR1 is DFQATT, CDR2 SNEGSKA, per germline (reference sequence). CDR3 in DNA: TGCAGTGCTAGAGCCCAGACTAGCACAGATACGCAGTATTTT. This sequence encodes CSARAQTSTDTQYF.

The sample holds many counts of this clonotype. The genes are TRBV7-9 and TRBJ2-1; no definite D call. The CDR3 totals 14 residues. V lost 10 bases, J lost 2 bases, and 15 bases lay in between. The germline V gene has CDR1 SEHNR and CDR2 FQNEAQ (reference sequence). The CDR3 DNA follows: TGTGCCACTCCGAGTGGGCAGACCTACAATGAGCAGTTCTTC. Protein sequence: CATPSGQTYNEQFF.

This clonotype was picked up many times. V usage is TRBV2 and J usage is TRBJ2-2, with D perhaps TRBD2 (6 bases). This CDR3 spans 16 amino acids. V lost 3 bases to trimming and J lost 2 bases, with 13 bases between them. Per the germline V gene, CDR1 is SNHLY and CDR2 is FYNNEI. CDR3 amino acids: CASSDGGFINTGELFF. As DNA, the CDR3 is TGTGCCAGCAGTGACGGGGGATTCATTAACACCGGGGAGCTGTTTTTT.

V and J are TRBV28 and TRBJ1-5, with no clear D. Germline CDR1 MDHEN, CDR2 SYDVKM. The CDR3 is made up of 17 amino acids. Trimming removed 3 bases at V and 5 bases at J, with 20 bases between. The DNA of the CDR3 is TGTGCCAGCAGTTTCACGCAGTTATCCCAGGAGGATCAGCCCCAGCATTTT. Its translation: CASSFTQLSQEDQPQHF.

This clonotype was picked up a small number of times. The genes are TRBV2 and TRBJ2-5; 12 bases agree with TRBD2. Germline V lookup: CDR1 SNHLY, CDR2 FYNNEI. The CDR3 is made up of 15 amino acids. The V segment lost 3 bases and the J segment 7 bases; nucleotides outside the gene matches: 6. The CDR3 DNA reads TGTGCCAGCAGTGAGACTAGCGGGGGCAAAAGGACCCAGTACTTC. Protein sequence: CASSETSGGKRTQYF.

The chain joins TRBV18 to TRBJ1-2, with 9 nucleotides matching TRBD1. The V gene end was trimmed by 4 bases and the J gene end by 6 bases; junction bases not matched to a gene: 6. This CDR3 comprises 14 residues. CDR1 is KGHSH and CDR2 is LQKENI in the germline V gene. Here the CDR3 reads CASSLGQGLDGYTF. CDR3 nucleotides: TGTGCCAGCTCACTGGGACAGGGCCTCGATGGCTACACCTTC. The full variable domain, completed using reference TRBV18 and TRBJ1-2, is NAGVMQNPRHLVRRRGQEARLRCSPMKGHSHVYWYRQLPEEGLKFMVYLQKENIIDESGMPKERFSAEFPKEGPSILRIQQVVRGDSAAYFCASSLGQGLDGYTFGSGTRLTVV.

CDR3 nucleotide sequence: TGCAGTGCCCGACGGGGGGCCGCCGGGGAGCTGTTTTTT. Protein product: CSARRGAAGELFF. The chain carries TRBV20-1 and TRBJ2-2; D possibly corresponds to TRBD2 (7 bases). From germline, CDR1 is DFQATT and CDR2 SNEGSKA (reference sequence). This CDR3 spans 13 amino acids. V gave up 6 bases and J gave up 6 bases, with 14 bases separating them.

This clonotype came up a few times. CDR3 region: CASSPRQGAEAFF. The CDR3 coding sequence is TGTGCCAGCTCACCCAGACAGGGGGCTGAAGCTTTCTTT. The chain links TRBV18 to TRBJ1-1; 9 bases align to TRBD1. Trimming cost V 3 bases and J 6 bases; bases outside gene matches: 2. Germline V lookup: CDR1 KGHSH, CDR2 LQKENI. The CDR3 loop spans 13 amino acids. Looking up the rest from reference TRBV18 and TRBJ1-1 gives the full variable domain: NAGVMQNPRHLVRRRGQEARLRCSPMKGHSHVYWYRQLPEEGLKFMVYLQKENIIDESGMPKERFSAEFPKEGPSILRIQQVVRGDSAAYFCASSPRQGAEAFFGQGTRLTVV.